One and the same sample provided the 29 T cell receptor beta chains below, sequenced in a study of T cells in Graves' hyperthyroidism and ophthalmopathy. The TCR beta CDR3 regions underwent amplification using RNA transcripts as the source. The TCR CDR3 first-round RT-PCR relied on the HTBI primer set. From the multiplex PCR reads, TCRdb called clonotypes with MiXCR, one entry per CDR3 protein. The sample has 640,000 or so distinct CDR3 sequences, 12% to 15% seen once. Sequencing used blood. All receptors come from a woman between 18 and 30 years old with Graves' ophthalmopathy.

This clonotype was detected many times. V usage is TRBV6-2 or TRBV6-3 and J usage is TRBJ1-5; D gene ambiguous. This CDR3 spans 15 amino acids. The V gene lost 5 bases and the J gene lost 10 bases, with 21 bases spanning the gap. Germline V gene sequence: CDR1 MNHEY, CDR2 SVGEGT. This CDR3 is CASSSPGYIISPQHF. The CDR3 coding sequence is TGTGCCAGCAGTAGCCCGGGCTACATCATCAGCCCCCAGCATTTT.

There are many counts of this clonotype. The chain is built from TRBV20-1 and TRBJ2-7; weak D call: TRBD1 (6 bases). Germline V CDR1 and CDR2: DFQATT, SNEGSKA (reference sequence). Between the trimmed V and J ends, which lost 6 bases and 0 bases, there was a span of 15 bases. The CDR3 extends over 14 amino acids. CDR3 nucleotides: TGCAGTGCAGGAACTACAGGGAGCTCCTACGAGCAGTACTTC. Translating it yields CSAGTTGSSYEQYF.

This clonotype has ten or more counts. This chain uses TRBV19 with TRBJ2-7, with TRBD1 matching 8 bases. This CDR3 has 13 amino acids. V dropped 5 bases and J dropped 6; count of bases not matched to a gene: 6. Germline V gene sequence: CDR1 LNHDA, CDR2 SQIVND (reference sequence). For the CDR3, the DNA is TGTGCCAGTAGTCCGCGACAGGGGATCGAGCAGTACTTC. This encodes CASSPRQGIEQYF.

This clonotype was seen only a few times. The rearrangement joins TRBV27 to TRBJ1-2; 9 bases are a match to TRBD1. Germline CDR1 MNHEY, CDR2 SMNVEV (reference sequence). J was trimmed by 6 bases and V by 3 bases; bases with no gene match: 5. This CDR3 spans 14 amino acids. In DNA, the CDR3 is TGTGCCAGCAGTTTTTGGGGACAGGGTCATGGCTACACCTTC. Its translation is CASSFWGQGHGYTF.

This clonotype was picked up many times. The chain couples TRBV28 to TRBJ1-1; D not resolved. The CDR3 is 13 amino acids. Trimming left V 6 bases short and J 2 bases short, with 10 bases between. From germline, CDR1 is MDHEN and CDR2 SYDVKM. The chain's CDR3 is CASRSTPNTEAFF. CDR3 nucleotides: TGTGCCAGCAGGTCGACACCTAACACTGAAGCTTTCTTT.

This clonotype was detected a few times. The V gene is TRBV4-1, the J gene TRBJ1-1, with a possible D match to TRBD1 (6 bases). Germline V CDR1 and CDR2: MGHRA, YSYEKL. Trimming took off 5 bases at V and 1 base at J, with 17 bases between the two ends. CDR3 size: 16 residues. The CDR3 loop reads CASSAGAGRTNTEAFF. CDR3 coding DNA: TGCGCCAGCAGCGCAGGGGCGGGACGGACGAACACTGAAGCTTTCTTT.

V usage is TRBV28 and J usage is TRBJ1-2; 11 bases agree with TRBD1. CDR1 is MDHEN and CDR2 is SYDVKM in the germline V gene. The CDR3 is 16 residues long. V was clipped by 1 base and J by 6 bases; unmatched bases: 7. CDR3 sequence: CASSLSVGQGAHGYTF. DNA of the CDR3: TGTGCCAGCAGTTTATCGGTCGGACAGGGGGCCCATGGCTACACCTTC.

There are many counts of this clonotype. This chain uses TRBV20-1 with TRBJ2-2, with a possible D match to TRBD2 (7 bases). This CDR3 spans 16 amino acids. The V end was cut by 1 base, the J end by 5 bases, with 17 bases between. CDR1 DFQATT and CDR2 SNEGSKA come from the germline V gene (reference sequence). The DNA for the CDR3 is TGCAGTGCTAGAGTAGGGGGGAGGGCCATTACCGGGGAGCTGTTTTTT. Residues: CSARVGGRAITGELFF.

In its sample, this clonotype was seen many times. The chain carries TRBV3-1 and TRBJ2-7; a possible D gene is TRBD1 (5 bases). Germline CDR1 LGHDT, CDR2 YNNKEL (reference sequence). Trimming took off 3 bases at V and 6 bases at J, with 12 bases between the two ends. This CDR3 is built from 13 residues. As DNA, the CDR3 is TGTGCCAGCAGCCACAAGATAAGGGGCGAGCAGTACTTC. The encoded protein is CASSHKIRGEQYF.

This clonotype has ten or more counts. This chain connects TRBV20-1 to TRBJ2-1; 8 bases align to TRBD2. CDR3 size: 13 residues. The V gene's germline CDR1 is DFQATT and CDR2 SNEGSKA (reference sequence). V lost 3 bases to trimming and J lost 2 bases; unmatched junction nucleotides: 0. CDR3 DNA: TGCAGTGCTAGCGGGAGGGCCTACAATGAGCAGTTCTTC. This gives the protein CSASGRAYNEQFF.

This clonotype was counted many times. V is TRBV6-1 and J is TRBJ2-1; either TRBD1 or TRBD2 may fit D (6 bases each). CDR1 MNHNS and CDR2 SASEGT come from the germline V gene. The CDR3 covers 15 residues. The V end lost 3 bases, the J end lost 4 bases, and 13 bases lay between the germline ends. The CDR3 coding sequence is TGTGCCAGCAGTGACGGAGGGGGGAATTACAATGAGCAGTTCTTC. Protein product: CASSDGGGNYNEQFF.

The chain is built from TRBV18 and TRBJ1-1; 11 nucleotides agree with TRBD1. The ends lost 3 bases at V and 3 bases at J; junction bases unmatched: 3. The CDR3 is made up of 15 amino acids. CDR1 and CDR2 (germline): KGHSH, LQKENI. The chain's CDR3 is CASSPGDRGYTEAFF. The CDR3 DNA reads as TGTGCCAGCTCACCTGGGGACAGGGGGTACACTGAAGCTTTCTTT.

The sample holds many counts of this clonotype. This sequence joins TRBV7-9 and TRBJ2-1; the match to TRBD2 covers 11 bases. This CDR3 has 15 amino acids. CDR1 is SEHNR, CDR2 FQNEAQ, per germline (reference sequence). V trimming: 2 bases; J trimming: 9 bases; junction bases outside the gene matches: 6. The CDR3 here is CASSLTHGLAGEQFF. In nucleotides, the CDR3 is TGTGCCAGCAGCTTAACCCACGGACTAGCGGGTGAGCAGTTCTTC.

This clonotype occurred many times. The chain uses TRBV11-2 and TRBJ2-1, with TRBD2 identical over 9 bases. The V gene end was trimmed by 0 bases and the J gene end by 4 bases; junction bases not matched to a gene: 4. CDR1 is SGHAT, CDR2 FQNNGV, per germline. The CDR3 is made up of 16 amino acids. The CDR3 reads CASSLDVAGAYNEQFF. The DNA of the CDR3 is TGTGCCAGCAGCTTAGACGTAGCGGGAGCTTACAATGAGCAGTTCTTC. Together with reference TRBV11-2 and TRBJ2-1, the CDR3 gives the full variable domain: EAGVAQSPRYKIIEKRQSVAFWCNPISGHATLYWYQQILGQGPKLLIQFQNNGVVDDSQLPKDRFSAERLKGVDSTLKIQPAKLEDSAVYLCASSLDVAGAYNEQFFGPGTRLTVL.

DNA for the CDR3: TGTGCCAGTAGTCTCTACCCTCAGCCCCAGCATTTT. Protein: CASSLYPQPQHF. This chain uses TRBV19 with TRBJ1-5; D is uncertain. The CDR3 extends over 12 amino acids. V dropped 5 bases and J dropped 6 bases, with 8 bases sitting between them. CDR1 and CDR2 (germline): LNHDA, SQIVND (reference sequence).

The rearrangement uses TRBV6-5 and TRBJ1-1; D might be TRBD1 (6 bases). Germline loops: CDR1 MNHEY, CDR2 SVGAGI. CDR3 size: 17 residues. The V gene lost 1 base and the J gene lost 4 bases, with 19 bases spanning the gap. The DNA of the CDR3 is TGTGCCAGCAGTTACTTAGCAGGGACAAGTAGGCTCACTGAAGCTTTCTTT. Amino acid sequence: CASSYLAGTSRLTEAFF.

The chain links TRBV10-3 to TRBJ1-1, with a possible D match to TRBD1 (5 bases). Per the germline V gene, CDR1 is ENHRY and CDR2 is SYGVKD. The V end was cut by 4 bases, the J end by 7 bases, with 10 bases between. The CDR3 covers 12 residues. CDR3 loop: CAISGTGDEAFF. CDR3 in DNA: TGTGCCATCAGTGGGACGGGGGATGAAGCTTTCTTT.

This clonotype was seen at least ten times. The chain couples TRBV6-1 to TRBJ1-2; weak D call: TRBD1 (5 bases). V lost 4 bases to trimming and J lost 4 bases, with 13 bases between them. The CDR3 has 14 amino acids. Germline CDR1 reads MNHNS; CDR2 reads SASEGT. The DNA for the CDR3 is TGTGCCAGCAGTGCGATGACAGCGGGCTATGGCTACACCTTC. Amino acids: CASSAMTAGYGYTF.

The genes are TRBV6-6 and TRBJ2-1; 12 nucleotides agree with TRBD2. The V gene's germline CDR1 is MNHNY and CDR2 SVGAGI (reference sequence). The CDR3 sequence is 16 residues long. Trimming at V came to 1 base and at J to 8 bases, leaving 6 bases not matched to a gene. The CDR3 is CASSYLASGRGDEQFF. The CDR3, as DNA: TGTGCCAGCAGTTACTTGGCTAGCGGGAGGGGTGATGAGCAGTTCTTC.

This clonotype was recorded many times. The V gene is TRBV7-3, the J gene TRBJ1-6; maybe TRBD1 (6 bases). Trimming stripped 2 bases from V and 5 bases from J, with 13 bases between. CDR3 length equals 16 residues. In germline, CDR1 is SGHTA, CDR2 FQGTGA. The CDR3 region has the DNA TGTGCCAGCAGCTTATACGGGGGGCCTAATAATTCACCCCTCCACTTT. Encoded protein: CASSLYGGPNNSPLHF.

This clonotype was recorded many times. The chain links TRBV12-3 or TRBV12-4 to TRBJ1-2; TRBD1 matches 11 bases. The CDR3 is made up of 17 amino acids. The V and J ends lost 7 bases and 4 bases, in that order; junction bases with no gene match: 14. The CDR3 reads CASTPPGQGVSSYGYTF. In nucleotides, the CDR3 is TGTGCCAGCACCCCACCGGGACAGGGGGTCTCGAGCTATGGCTACACCTTC.

This clonotype was observed many times. The chain is built from TRBV28 and TRBJ2-7, with TRBD2 matching over 12 bases. Per the germline V gene, CDR1 is MDHEN and CDR2 is SYDVKM. The CDR3 has 16 residues. V was pared by 6 bases and J by 3 bases, with 9 bases of the junction left unmatched. CDR3 coding DNA: TGTGCCAGCAGCATCCATGGACTAGCGGGAAACTACGAGCAGTACTTC. As protein: CASSIHGLAGNYEQYF.

This clonotype was found many times. The chain uses TRBV20-1 and TRBJ2-2; D unresolved. Germline V lookup: CDR1 DFQATT, CDR2 SNEGSKA (reference sequence). V lost 3 bases to trimming and J lost 6 bases, with 17 bases between them. CDR3 size: 15 residues. The chain's CDR3 is CSASRSRYGPGELFF. The CDR3, as DNA: TGCAGTGCTAGTCGTTCGCGCTACGGTCCCGGGGAGCTGTTTTTT.

This clonotype turned up a few times. Since a much larger clone is just one base distant, this may be a read error. This rearrangement joins TRBV20-1 to TRBJ2-7; 8 positions match TRBD1. The J call is uncertain, as TRBJ2-1 better fits the DNA end. Germline V gene lookup returns CDR1 DFQATT and CDR2 SNEGSKA (reference sequence). The CDR3 consists of 15 residues. The CDR3 region is CSARDSDRAPYEQFF. CDR3 DNA: TGCAGTGCTAGAGACTCGGACAGGGCGCCCTACGAGCAGTTCTTC.

This clonotype came up many times. The genes are TRBV12-3 or TRBV12-4 and TRBJ2-7; D is perhaps TRBD1 or TRBD2 (7 bases each). The CDR3 extends over 14 amino acids. The ends were cut back, 5 bases at V and 2 bases at J, with 13 bases in the middle. The CDR3 sequence is CASSIQGGTYEQYF. The CDR3 DNA is TGTGCCAGCAGTATCCAGGGGGGGACCTACGAGCAGTACTTC.

This clonotype appeared once. The junction does not match germline at one end; this may be a read error. V gene TRBV12-3 or TRBV12-4 combines with J gene TRBJ2-7, with TRBD2 matching over 10 bases. The CDR3 consists of 15 residues. CDR3 loop: CASSIAGGPFYEQYF. Written as DNA, the CDR3 is TGTGCCAGCAGTATAGCGGGAGGACCATTTTACGAGCAGTACTTC.

V and J are TRBV10-3 and TRBJ2-2, with 8 bases aligning to TRBD1. Trimming took 2 bases from V and 5 from J; bases not matched to a gene: 4. There are 15 residues in the CDR3. Germline loops: CDR1 ENHRY, CDR2 SYGVKD. CDR3 sequence reads: CAISEGQGATGELFF. The CDR3 nucleotides read TGTGCCATCAGTGAGGGACAGGGTGCGACCGGGGAGCTGTTTTTT.

This clonotype came up many times. The chain carries TRBV20-1 and TRBJ1-2; D remains ambiguous. The CDR3 is made up of 13 amino acids. The germline V and J ends were trimmed by 0 bases and 4 bases, with 9 bases remaining between them. CDR1 is DFQATT and CDR2 is SNEGSKA in the germline V gene (reference sequence). The CDR3 DNA reads as TGCAGTGCTAGAGATCGACGAGCCTATGGCTACACCTTC. Encoded protein: CSARDRRAYGYTF.

This chain uses TRBV20-1 with TRBJ2-1; TRBD2 agrees at 9 bases. CDR3 length: 16 amino acids. Germline V gene lookup returns CDR1 DFQATT and CDR2 SNEGSKA (reference sequence). With 0 bases clipped from V and 4 bases from J, the junction kept 7 bases outside the gene matches. The CDR3, as DNA: TGCAGTGCTAGAGATCGCGGTAGCGGGAGATACAATGAGCAGTTCTTC. As protein: CSARDRGSGRYNEQFF.